This T cell receptor beta chain is from a study of cytomegalovirus exposure and HLA in healthy donors. Findings and limits, study-wide: Later on, analysis showed that most CMV-associated TCR beta chains appeared to be HLA-restricted. Further analysis, carried out later, found HLA-associated TCR beta chains more clonally expanded than equally common other chains. Rarity characterized most TCR sequences, yet some public TCRs appeared in many donors.

The PCR had 60 Vbeta and 13 Jbeta primers. Method: immunoSEQ multiplex PCR; TCRdb's copy keeps in-frame clones and lacks some. The repertoire consists of approximately 88,000 clones, with roughly three quarters occurring once and the leading ten covering roughly 1.3%. The CDR3 spans 15 residues. V lost 3 bases, J lost 4 bases, and 15 bases lay in between. Germline lookup yields CDR1 SEHNR and CDR2 FQNEAQ (reference sequence). For this clone: The target antigen is unknown.

This chain links TRBV7-9 with TRBJ1-1, with D possibly TRBD1 on 6 matching bases. Sample: PBMCs. The source is a male donor in good health and CMV-seronegative. The CDR3 region is CASSFGPQGSTEAFF. CDR3 DNA: TGTGCCAGCAGCTTTGGGCCCCAGGGGTCCACTGAAGCTTTCTTT. The full variable domain, its missing parts supplied by reference TRBV7-9 and TRBJ1-1, is DTGVSQNPRHKITKRGQNVTFRCDPISEHNRLYWYRQTLGQGPEFLTYFQNEAQLEKSRLLSDRFSAERPKGSFSTLEIQRTEQGDSAMYLCASSFGPQGSTEAFFGQGTRLTVV.